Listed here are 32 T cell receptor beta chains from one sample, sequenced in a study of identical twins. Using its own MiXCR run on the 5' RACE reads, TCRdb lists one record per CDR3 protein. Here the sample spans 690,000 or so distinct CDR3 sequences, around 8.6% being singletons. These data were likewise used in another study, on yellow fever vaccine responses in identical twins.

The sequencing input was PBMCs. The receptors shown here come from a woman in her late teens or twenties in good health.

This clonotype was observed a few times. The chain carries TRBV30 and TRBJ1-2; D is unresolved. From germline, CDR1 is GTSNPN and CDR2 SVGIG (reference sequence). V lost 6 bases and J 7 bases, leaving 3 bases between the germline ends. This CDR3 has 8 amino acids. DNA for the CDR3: TGTGCCTGCGCTGGCTACACCTTC. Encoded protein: CACAGYTF.

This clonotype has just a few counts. CDR3 amino acids: CASSLRLAGTTGELFF. The DNA for the CDR3 is TGTGCCAGCAGCCTTAGACTAGCGGGAACGACCGGGGAGCTGTTTTTT. The genes are TRBV3-1 and TRBJ2-2; 11 bases map to TRBD2. The J segment lost 5 bases and the V segment lost 4 bases, leaving 6 bases of the junction unmatched. CDR3 length equals 16 residues. Germline V lookup: CDR1 LGHDT, CDR2 YNNKEL (reference sequence).

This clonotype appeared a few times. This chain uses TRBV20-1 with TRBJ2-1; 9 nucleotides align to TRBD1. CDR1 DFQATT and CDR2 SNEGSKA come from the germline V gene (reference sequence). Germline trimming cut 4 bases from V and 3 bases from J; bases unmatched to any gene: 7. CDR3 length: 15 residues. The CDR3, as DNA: TGCAGTGCTACAACAGGGGGCACCGACTACAATGAGCAGTTCTTC. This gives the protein CSATTGGTDYNEQFF.

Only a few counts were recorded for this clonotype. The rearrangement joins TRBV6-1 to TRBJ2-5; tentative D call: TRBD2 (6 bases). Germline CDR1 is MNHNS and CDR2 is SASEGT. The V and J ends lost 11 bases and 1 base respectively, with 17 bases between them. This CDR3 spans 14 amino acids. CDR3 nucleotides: TGTGCCTGCCGGGACTGGCACCTCCAAGAGACCCAGTACTTC. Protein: CACRDWHLQETQYF.

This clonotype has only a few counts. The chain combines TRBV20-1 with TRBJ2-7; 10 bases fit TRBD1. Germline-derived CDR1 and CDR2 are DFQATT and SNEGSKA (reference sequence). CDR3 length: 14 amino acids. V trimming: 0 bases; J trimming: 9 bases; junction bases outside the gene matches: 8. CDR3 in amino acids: CSARDRGQGSRQYF. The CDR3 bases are TGCAGTGCTAGAGATCGGGGACAGGGGAGTCGGCAGTACTTC.

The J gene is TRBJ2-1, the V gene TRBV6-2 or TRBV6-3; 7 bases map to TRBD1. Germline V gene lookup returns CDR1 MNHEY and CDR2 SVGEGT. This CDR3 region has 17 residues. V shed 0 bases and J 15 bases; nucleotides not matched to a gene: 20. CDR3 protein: CASSYSLRGQGSLPAFF. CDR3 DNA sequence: TGTGCCAGCAGTTACTCGCTTAGGGGGCAGGGTTCGCTACCAGCGTTCTTC.

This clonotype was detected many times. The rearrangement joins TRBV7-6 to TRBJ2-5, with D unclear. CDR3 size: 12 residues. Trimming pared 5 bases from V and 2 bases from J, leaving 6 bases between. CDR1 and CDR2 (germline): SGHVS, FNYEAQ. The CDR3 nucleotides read TGTGCCAGCAGCCCGCCACAAGAGACCCAGTACTTC. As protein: CASSPPQETQYF.

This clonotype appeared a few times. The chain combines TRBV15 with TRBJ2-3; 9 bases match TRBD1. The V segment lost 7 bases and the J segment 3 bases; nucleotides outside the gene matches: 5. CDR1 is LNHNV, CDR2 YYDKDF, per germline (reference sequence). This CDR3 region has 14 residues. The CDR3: CATTLDRGTDTQYF. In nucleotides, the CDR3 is TGTGCCACCACCTTGGACAGGGGTACAGATACGCAGTATTTT.

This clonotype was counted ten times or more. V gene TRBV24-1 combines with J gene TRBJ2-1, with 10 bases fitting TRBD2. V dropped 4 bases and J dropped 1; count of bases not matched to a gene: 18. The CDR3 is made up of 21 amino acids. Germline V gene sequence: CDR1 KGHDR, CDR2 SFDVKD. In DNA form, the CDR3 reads TGTGCCACCAGTGAAGATGGGAGAGCGGGGGGGAAACCTGAGTCCTACAATGAGCAGTTCTTC. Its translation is CATSEDGRAGGKPESYNEQFF.

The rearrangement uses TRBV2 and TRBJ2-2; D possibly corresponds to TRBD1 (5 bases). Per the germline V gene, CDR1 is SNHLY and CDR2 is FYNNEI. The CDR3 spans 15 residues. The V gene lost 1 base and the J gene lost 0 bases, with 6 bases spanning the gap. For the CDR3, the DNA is TGTGCCAGCAGTGAAGTACAGGCGAACACCGGGGAGCTGTTTTTT. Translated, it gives CASSEVQANTGELFF. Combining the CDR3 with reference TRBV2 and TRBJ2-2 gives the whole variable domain EPEVTQTPSHQVTQMGQEVILRCVPISNHLYFYWYRQILGQKVEFLVSFYNNEISEKSEIFDDQFSVERPDGSNFTLKIRSTKLEDSAMYFCASSEVQANTGELFFGEGSRLTVL.

The CDR3 loop reads CASSSPDWSEQYF. CDR3 sequence (DNA): TGTGCCAGCAGCTCTCCCGATTGGTCCGAGCAGTACTTC. The chain joins TRBV7-9 to TRBJ2-7; D not resolved. The CDR3 is made up of 13 amino acids. V was clipped by 4 bases and J by 6 bases, with 13 bases between them. Germline V gene data show CDR1 as SEHNR and CDR2 as FQNEAQ (reference sequence).

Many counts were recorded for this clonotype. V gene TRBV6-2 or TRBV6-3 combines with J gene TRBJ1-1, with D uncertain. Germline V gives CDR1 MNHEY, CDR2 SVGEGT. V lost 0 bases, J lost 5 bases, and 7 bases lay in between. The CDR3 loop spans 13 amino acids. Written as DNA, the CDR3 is TGTGCCAGCAGTTACTCGATTGGGACTGAAGCTTTCTTT. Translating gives CASSYSIGTEAFF.

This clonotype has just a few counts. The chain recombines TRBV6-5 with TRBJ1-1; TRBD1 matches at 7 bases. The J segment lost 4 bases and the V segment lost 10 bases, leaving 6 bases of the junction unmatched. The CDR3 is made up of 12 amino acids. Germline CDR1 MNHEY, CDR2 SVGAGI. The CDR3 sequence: CATSTGITEAFF. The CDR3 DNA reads TGTGCCACTTCGACAGGGATCACTGAAGCTTTCTTT.

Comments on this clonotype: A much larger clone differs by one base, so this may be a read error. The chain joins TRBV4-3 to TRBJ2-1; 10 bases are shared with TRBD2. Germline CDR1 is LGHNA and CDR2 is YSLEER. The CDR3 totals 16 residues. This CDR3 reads CASSHLTLAGYNVQFF. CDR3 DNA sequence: TGCGCCAGCAGCCACTTGACACTAGCGGGGTACAATGTGCAGTTCTTC.

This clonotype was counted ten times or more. The CDR3 loop is CSAPKYASTDTQYF. Written as DNA, the CDR3 is TGCAGCGCCCCGAAGTATGCCAGCACAGATACGCAGTATTTT. The V gene is TRBV29-1, the J gene TRBJ2-3, with D unclear. CDR1 and CDR2 from the germline V gene are SQVTM and ANQGSEA. The CDR3 spans 14 residues. V was cut by 7 bases and J by 0 bases, with 14 bases left in between.

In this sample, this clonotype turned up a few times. In DNA form, the CDR3 reads TGTGCCAGCAGCCCCCGGTCGCTTGGGGCCCGCGGGTATGGCTACACCTTC. This sequence encodes CASSPRSLGARGYGYTF. The chain couples TRBV6-1 to TRBJ1-2; D is possibly TRBD1 (5 bases). V dropped 6 bases and J dropped 5 bases, with 25 bases sitting between them. The V gene's germline CDR1 is MNHNS and CDR2 SASEGT. The CDR3 loop spans 17 amino acids.

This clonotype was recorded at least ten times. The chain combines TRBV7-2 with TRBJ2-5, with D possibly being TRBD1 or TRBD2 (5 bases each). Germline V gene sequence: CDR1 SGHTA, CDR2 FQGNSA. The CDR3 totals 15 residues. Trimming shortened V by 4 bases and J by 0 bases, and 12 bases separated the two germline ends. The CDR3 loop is CASSWNLGDQETQYF. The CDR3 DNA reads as TGTGCCAGCAGCTGGAACTTGGGGGACCAAGAGACCCAGTACTTC.

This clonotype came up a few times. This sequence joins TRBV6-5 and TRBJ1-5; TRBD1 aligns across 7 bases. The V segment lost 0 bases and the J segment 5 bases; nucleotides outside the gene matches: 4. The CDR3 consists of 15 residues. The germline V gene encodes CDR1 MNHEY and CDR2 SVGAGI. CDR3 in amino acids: CASSYSGGGYQPQHF. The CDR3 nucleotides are TGTGCCAGCAGTTACTCAGGGGGCGGCTATCAGCCCCAGCATTTT.

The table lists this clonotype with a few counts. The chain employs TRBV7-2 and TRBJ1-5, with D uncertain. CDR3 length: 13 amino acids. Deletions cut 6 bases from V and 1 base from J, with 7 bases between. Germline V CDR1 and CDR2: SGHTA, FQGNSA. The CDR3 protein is CASRRESNQPQHF. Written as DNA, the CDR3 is TGTGCCAGCAGGAGGGAGAGCAATCAGCCCCAGCATTTT.

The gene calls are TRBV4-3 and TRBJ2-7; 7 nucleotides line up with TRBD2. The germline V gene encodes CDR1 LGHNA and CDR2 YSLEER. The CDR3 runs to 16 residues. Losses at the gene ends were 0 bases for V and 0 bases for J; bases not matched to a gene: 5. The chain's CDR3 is CASSQDLGEGSYEQYF. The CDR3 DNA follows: TGCGCCAGCAGCCAAGATCTCGGGGAGGGCTCCTACGAGCAGTACTTC.

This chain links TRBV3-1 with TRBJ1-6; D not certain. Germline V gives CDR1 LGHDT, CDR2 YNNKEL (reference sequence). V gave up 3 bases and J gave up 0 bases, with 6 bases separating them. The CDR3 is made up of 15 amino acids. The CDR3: CASSQGSSYNSPLHF. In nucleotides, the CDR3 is TGTGCCAGCAGCCAGGGCAGCTCCTATAATTCACCCCTCCACTTT.

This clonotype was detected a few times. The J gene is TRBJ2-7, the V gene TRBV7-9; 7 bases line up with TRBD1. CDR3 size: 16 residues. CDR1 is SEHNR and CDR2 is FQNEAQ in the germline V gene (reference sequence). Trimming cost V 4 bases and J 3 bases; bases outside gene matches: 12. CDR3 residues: CASSSSTGVAIYEQYF. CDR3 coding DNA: TGTGCCAGCAGCTCATCCACAGGGGTCGCGATCTACGAGCAGTACTTC.

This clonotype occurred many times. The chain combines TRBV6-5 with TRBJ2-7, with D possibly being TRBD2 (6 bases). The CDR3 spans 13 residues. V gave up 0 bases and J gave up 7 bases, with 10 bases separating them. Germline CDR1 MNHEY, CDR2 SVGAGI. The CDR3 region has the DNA TGTGCCAGCAGTTACTCCGTCGGGAGAGAGCAGTACTTC. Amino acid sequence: CASSYSVGREQYF.

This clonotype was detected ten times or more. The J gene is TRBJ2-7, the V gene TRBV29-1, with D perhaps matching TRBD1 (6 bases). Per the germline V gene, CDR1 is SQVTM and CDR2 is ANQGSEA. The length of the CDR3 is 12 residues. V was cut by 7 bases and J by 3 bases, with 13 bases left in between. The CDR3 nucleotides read TGCAGCGCAGGGGACACCGACTACGAGCAGTACTTC. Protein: CSAGDTDYEQYF.

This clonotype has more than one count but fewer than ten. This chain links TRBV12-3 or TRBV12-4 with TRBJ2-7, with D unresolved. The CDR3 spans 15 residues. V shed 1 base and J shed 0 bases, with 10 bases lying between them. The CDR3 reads CASSLGGRISYEQYF. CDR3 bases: TGTGCCAGCAGTTTAGGCGGACGGATCTCCTACGAGCAGTACTTC.

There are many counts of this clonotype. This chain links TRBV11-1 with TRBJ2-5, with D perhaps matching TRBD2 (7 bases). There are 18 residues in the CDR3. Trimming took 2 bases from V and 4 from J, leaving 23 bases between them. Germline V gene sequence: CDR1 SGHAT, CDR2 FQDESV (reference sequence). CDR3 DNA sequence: TGTGCCAGCAGCTTACCCCCTGGGGGGGCTCCGTTGGGAGAGACCCAGTACTTC. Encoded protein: CASSLPPGGAPLGETQYF.

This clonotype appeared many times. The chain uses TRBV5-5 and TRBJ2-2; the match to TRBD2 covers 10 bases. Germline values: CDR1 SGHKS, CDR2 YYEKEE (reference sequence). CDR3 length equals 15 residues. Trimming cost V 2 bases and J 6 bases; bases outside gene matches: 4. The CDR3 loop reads CASSFTSGTSGELFF. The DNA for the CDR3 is TGTGCCAGCAGCTTCACTAGCGGGACGTCCGGGGAGCTGTTTTTT.

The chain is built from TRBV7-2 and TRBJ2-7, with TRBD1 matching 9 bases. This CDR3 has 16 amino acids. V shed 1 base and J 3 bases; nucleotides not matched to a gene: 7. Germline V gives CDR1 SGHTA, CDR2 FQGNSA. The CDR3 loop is CASSLGGGTGIYEQYF. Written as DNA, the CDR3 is TGTGCCAGCAGCTTAGGGGGGGGGACAGGGATCTACGAGCAGTACTTC.

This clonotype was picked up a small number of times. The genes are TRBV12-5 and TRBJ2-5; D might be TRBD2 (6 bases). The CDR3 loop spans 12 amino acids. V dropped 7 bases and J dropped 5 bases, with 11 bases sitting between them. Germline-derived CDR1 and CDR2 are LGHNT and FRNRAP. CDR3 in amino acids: CASALSGETQYF. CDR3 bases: TGTGCTAGTGCCCTAAGCGGGGAGACCCAGTACTTC. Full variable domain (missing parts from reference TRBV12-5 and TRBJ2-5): DARVTQTPRHKVTEMGQEVTMRCQPILGHNTVFWYRQTMMQGLELLAYFRNRAPLDDSGMPKDRFSAEMPDATLATLKIQPSEPRDSAVYFCASALSGETQYFGPGTRLLVL.

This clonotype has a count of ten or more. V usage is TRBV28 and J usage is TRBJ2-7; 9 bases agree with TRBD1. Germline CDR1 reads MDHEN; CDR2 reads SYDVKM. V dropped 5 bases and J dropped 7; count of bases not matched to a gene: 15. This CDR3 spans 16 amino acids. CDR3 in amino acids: CASSAGDRALTGEQYF. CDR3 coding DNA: TGTGCCAGCAGTGCTGGGGACAGGGCCCTTACGGGGGAGCAGTACTTC.

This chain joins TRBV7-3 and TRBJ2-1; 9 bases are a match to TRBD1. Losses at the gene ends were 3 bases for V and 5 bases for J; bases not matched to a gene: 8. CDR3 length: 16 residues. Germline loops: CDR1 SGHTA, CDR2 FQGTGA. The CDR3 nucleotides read TGTGCCAGCAGCTTCATCCGGGACAGGGTAAACAATGAGCAGTTCTTC. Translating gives CASSFIRDRVNNEQFF.

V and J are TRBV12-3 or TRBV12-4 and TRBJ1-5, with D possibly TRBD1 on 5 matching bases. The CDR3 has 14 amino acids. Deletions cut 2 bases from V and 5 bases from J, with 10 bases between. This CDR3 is CASSLTGAHQPQHF. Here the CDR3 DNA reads TGTGCCAGCAGTTTAACCGGGGCCCATCAGCCCCAGCATTTT.